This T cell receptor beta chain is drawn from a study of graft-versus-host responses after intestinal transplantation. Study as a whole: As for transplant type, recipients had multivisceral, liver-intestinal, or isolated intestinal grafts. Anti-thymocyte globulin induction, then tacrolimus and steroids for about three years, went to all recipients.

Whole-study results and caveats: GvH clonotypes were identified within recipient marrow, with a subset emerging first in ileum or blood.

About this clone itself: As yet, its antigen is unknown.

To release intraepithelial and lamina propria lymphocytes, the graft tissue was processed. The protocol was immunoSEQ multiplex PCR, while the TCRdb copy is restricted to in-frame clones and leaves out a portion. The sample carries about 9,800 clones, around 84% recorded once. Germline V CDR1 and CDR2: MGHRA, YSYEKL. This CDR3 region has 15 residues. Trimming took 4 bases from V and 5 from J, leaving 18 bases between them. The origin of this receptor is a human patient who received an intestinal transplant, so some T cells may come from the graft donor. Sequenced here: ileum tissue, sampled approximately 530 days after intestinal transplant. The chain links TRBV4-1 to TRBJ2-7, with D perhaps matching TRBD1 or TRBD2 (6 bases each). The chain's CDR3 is CASSPTQGSGHEQYF. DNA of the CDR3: TGCGCCAGCAGCCCAACCCAGGGGAGCGGGCACGAGCAGTACTTC.